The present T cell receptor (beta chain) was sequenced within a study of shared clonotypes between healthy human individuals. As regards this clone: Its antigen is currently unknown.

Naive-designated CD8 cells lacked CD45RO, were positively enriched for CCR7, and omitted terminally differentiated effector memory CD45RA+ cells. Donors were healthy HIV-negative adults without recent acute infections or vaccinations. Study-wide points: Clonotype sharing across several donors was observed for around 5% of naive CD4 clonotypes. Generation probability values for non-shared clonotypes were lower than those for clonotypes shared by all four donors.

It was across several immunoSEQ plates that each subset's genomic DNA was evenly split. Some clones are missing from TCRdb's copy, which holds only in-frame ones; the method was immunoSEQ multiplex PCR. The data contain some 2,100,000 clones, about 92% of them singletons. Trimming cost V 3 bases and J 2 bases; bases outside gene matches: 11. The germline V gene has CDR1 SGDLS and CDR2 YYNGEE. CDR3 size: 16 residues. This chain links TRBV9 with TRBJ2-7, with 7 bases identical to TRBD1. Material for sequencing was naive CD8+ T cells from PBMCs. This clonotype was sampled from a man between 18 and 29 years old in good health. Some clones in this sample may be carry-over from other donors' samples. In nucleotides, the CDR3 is TGTGCCAGCAGCGGCAGCCACTGGGACAGTGCCTACGAGCAGTACTTC. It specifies CASSGSHWDSAYEQYF.